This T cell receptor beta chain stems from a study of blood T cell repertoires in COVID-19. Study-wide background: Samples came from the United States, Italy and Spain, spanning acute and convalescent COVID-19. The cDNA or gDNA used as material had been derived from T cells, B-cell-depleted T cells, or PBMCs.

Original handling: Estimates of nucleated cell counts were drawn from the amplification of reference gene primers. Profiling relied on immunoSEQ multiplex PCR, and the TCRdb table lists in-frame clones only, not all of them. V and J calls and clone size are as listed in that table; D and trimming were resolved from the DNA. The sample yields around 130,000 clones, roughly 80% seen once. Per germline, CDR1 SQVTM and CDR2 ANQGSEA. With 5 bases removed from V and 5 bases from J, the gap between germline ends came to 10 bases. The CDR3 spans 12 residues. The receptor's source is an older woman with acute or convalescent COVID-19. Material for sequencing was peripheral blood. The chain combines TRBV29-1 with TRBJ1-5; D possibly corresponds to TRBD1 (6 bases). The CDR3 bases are TGCAGCGTTTCGAACAGGGATCAGCCCCAGCATTTT. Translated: CSVSNRDQPQHF. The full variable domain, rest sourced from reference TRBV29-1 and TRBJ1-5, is SAVISQKPSRDICQRGTSLTIQCQVDSQVTMMFWYRQQPGQSLTLIATANQGSEATYESGFVIDKFPISRPNLTFSTLTVSNMSPEDSSIYLCSVSNRDQPQHFGDGTRLSIL.